A selection of T cell receptor beta chains follows, all from one sample in a study of shared T cell receptors in the human thymus. Sequenced by immunoSEQ multiplex PCR; TCRdb stores in-frame clones only, minus some. This table has about 730,000 clones, 70% to 90% appearing once. The data were also submitted as part of a second study, on human thymus T cells.

What was sequenced was thymocytes. These TCRs come from a girl less than two years old with a congenital heart defect. The CDR3 runs from the conserved cysteine through the conserved F or W. D genes are given only for firm matches. Size is omitted from some rows. Given values are once, few, many or a class for expanded clones.

v_gene	d_gene	abundance	j_gene	CDR3aa	CDR3nt
TRBV2	TRBD2	NA	TRBJ2-1	CASSEGAGGYNEQFF	TGTGCCAGCAGTGAAGGAGCGGGGGGTTACAATGAGCAGTTCTTC
TRBV4-3	TRBD1	NA	TRBJ1-4	CASSQDPSGQVSTNEKLFF	TGCGCCAGCAGCCAAGATCCAAGCGGACAGGTCTCAACTAATGAAAAACTGTTTTTT
TRBV28	NA	NA	TRBJ1-5	CASRDRSNQPQHF	TGTGCCAGCCGAGACAGGTCCAATCAGCCCCAGCATTTT
TRBV7-8	TRBD2	NA	TRBJ2-5	CASSSRTSGGLQETQYF	TGTGCCAGCAGCTCCCGGACTAGCGGGGGTCTACAAGAGACCCAGTACTTC
TRBV6-5	NA	NA	TRBJ1-1	CASRSDSSMDTEAFF	TGTGCCAGCAGATCGGACAGTTCGATGGACACTGAAGCTTTCTTT
TRBV4-3	NA	once	TRBJ2-1	CASSPTPLGQFYNEQFF	TGCGCCAGCAGCCCAACCCCACTGGGGCAGTTTTACAATGAGCAGTTCTTC
TRBV7-3	NA	NA	TRBJ2-2	CASSLRGPPRGIGAGELFF	TGTGCCAGCAGCTTACGAGGTCCGCCACGGGGAATAGGAGCCGGGGAGCTGTTTTTT
TRBV5-6	NA	NA	TRBJ1-1	CASSLYRMNTEAFF	TGTGCCAGCAGCTTATACAGGATGAACACTGAAGCTTTCTTT
TRBV4-1	NA	NA	TRBJ1-2	CASSRDAGVEYGYTF	TGCGCCAGCAGCCGAGACGCAGGGGTGGAGTATGGCTACACCTTC
TRBV6-1	TRBD1	NA	TRBJ2-7	CASSESWTGSRHEQYF	TGTGCCAGCAGTGAGAGTTGGACAGGATCCCGACACGAGCAGTACTTC
TRBV5-1	TRBD1	NA	TRBJ1-2	CASSLGQGSRGYTF	TGCGCCAGCAGCCTGGGACAGGGGAGTCGTGGCTACACCTTC
TRBV28	NA	NA	TRBJ1-5	CASSLCRGNLGIQPQHF	TGTGCCAGCAGTTTATGCCGGGGGAACCTAGGGATTCAGCCCCAGCATTTT
TRBV5-1	NA	NA	TRBJ2-3	CASSSGRQFDSSTDTQYF	TGCGCCAGCAGCTCCGGCCGACAGTTTGATTCTAGCACAGATACGCAGTATTTT
TRBV9	TRBD1	NA	TRBJ2-6	CASSGPRGTGCAGANVLTF	TGTGCCAGCAGCGGGCCAAGGGGGACAGGGTGCGCTGGGGCCAACGTCCTGACTTTC
TRBV5-1	NA	NA	TRBJ2-7	CASSKTAYEQYF	TGCGCCAGCAGCAAGACAGCCTACGAGCAGTACTTC
TRBV5-4	NA	NA	TRBJ2-1	CASSLQGSYNEQFF	TGTGCCAGCAGCTTACAGGGTTCCTACAATGAGCAGTTCTTC
TRBV7-2	TRBD2	NA	TRBJ2-1	CASSLGLAGGLNSYNEQFF	TGTGCCAGCAGCTTAGGACTAGCGGGGGGGCTAAACTCCTACAATGAGCAGTTCTTC
TRBV7-6	NA	NA	TRBJ1-2	CASSPGGGGGYTF	TGTGCCAGCAGCCCCGGGGGGGGAGGTGGCTACACCTTC